Reported below is one T cell receptor beta chain. The CDR3 sequence is 16 residues long. Germline loops: CDR1 LGHDT, CDR2 YNNKEL (reference sequence). V was pared by 0 bases and J by 6 bases, with 16 bases between. The data are from a study of CD8 T cells in ankylosing spondylitis. From the 5' RACE reads, TCRdb called clonotypes with MiXCR, one entry per CDR3 protein. The table shows hundreds of thousands of distinct CDR3 sequences, with 20% occurring only once. This clonotype originated in a male donor with ankylosing spondylitis or in good health (not recorded which). Sequencing was carried out using blood, either unsorted or a sorted T cell fraction (not recorded which). The chain is built from TRBV3-1 and TRBJ2-3; unclear D gene. The CDR3 DNA is TGTGCCAGCAGCCAAGATCTAACCAACGTCTTCGATACGCAGTATTTT. Translated: CASSQDLTNVFDTQYF.